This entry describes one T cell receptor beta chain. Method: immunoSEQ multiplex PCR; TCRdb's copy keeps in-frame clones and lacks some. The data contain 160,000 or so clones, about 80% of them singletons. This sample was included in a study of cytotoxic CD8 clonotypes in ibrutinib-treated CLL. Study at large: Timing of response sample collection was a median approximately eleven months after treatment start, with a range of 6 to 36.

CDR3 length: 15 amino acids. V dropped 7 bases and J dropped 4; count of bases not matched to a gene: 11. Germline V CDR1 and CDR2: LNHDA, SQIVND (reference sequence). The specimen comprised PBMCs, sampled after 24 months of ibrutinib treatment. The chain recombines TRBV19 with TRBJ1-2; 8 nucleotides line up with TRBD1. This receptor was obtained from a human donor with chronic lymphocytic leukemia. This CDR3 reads CASTILTGVSYGYTF. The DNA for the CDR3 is TGTGCCAGTACCATCCTGACAGGGGTGAGCTATGGCTACACCTTC.